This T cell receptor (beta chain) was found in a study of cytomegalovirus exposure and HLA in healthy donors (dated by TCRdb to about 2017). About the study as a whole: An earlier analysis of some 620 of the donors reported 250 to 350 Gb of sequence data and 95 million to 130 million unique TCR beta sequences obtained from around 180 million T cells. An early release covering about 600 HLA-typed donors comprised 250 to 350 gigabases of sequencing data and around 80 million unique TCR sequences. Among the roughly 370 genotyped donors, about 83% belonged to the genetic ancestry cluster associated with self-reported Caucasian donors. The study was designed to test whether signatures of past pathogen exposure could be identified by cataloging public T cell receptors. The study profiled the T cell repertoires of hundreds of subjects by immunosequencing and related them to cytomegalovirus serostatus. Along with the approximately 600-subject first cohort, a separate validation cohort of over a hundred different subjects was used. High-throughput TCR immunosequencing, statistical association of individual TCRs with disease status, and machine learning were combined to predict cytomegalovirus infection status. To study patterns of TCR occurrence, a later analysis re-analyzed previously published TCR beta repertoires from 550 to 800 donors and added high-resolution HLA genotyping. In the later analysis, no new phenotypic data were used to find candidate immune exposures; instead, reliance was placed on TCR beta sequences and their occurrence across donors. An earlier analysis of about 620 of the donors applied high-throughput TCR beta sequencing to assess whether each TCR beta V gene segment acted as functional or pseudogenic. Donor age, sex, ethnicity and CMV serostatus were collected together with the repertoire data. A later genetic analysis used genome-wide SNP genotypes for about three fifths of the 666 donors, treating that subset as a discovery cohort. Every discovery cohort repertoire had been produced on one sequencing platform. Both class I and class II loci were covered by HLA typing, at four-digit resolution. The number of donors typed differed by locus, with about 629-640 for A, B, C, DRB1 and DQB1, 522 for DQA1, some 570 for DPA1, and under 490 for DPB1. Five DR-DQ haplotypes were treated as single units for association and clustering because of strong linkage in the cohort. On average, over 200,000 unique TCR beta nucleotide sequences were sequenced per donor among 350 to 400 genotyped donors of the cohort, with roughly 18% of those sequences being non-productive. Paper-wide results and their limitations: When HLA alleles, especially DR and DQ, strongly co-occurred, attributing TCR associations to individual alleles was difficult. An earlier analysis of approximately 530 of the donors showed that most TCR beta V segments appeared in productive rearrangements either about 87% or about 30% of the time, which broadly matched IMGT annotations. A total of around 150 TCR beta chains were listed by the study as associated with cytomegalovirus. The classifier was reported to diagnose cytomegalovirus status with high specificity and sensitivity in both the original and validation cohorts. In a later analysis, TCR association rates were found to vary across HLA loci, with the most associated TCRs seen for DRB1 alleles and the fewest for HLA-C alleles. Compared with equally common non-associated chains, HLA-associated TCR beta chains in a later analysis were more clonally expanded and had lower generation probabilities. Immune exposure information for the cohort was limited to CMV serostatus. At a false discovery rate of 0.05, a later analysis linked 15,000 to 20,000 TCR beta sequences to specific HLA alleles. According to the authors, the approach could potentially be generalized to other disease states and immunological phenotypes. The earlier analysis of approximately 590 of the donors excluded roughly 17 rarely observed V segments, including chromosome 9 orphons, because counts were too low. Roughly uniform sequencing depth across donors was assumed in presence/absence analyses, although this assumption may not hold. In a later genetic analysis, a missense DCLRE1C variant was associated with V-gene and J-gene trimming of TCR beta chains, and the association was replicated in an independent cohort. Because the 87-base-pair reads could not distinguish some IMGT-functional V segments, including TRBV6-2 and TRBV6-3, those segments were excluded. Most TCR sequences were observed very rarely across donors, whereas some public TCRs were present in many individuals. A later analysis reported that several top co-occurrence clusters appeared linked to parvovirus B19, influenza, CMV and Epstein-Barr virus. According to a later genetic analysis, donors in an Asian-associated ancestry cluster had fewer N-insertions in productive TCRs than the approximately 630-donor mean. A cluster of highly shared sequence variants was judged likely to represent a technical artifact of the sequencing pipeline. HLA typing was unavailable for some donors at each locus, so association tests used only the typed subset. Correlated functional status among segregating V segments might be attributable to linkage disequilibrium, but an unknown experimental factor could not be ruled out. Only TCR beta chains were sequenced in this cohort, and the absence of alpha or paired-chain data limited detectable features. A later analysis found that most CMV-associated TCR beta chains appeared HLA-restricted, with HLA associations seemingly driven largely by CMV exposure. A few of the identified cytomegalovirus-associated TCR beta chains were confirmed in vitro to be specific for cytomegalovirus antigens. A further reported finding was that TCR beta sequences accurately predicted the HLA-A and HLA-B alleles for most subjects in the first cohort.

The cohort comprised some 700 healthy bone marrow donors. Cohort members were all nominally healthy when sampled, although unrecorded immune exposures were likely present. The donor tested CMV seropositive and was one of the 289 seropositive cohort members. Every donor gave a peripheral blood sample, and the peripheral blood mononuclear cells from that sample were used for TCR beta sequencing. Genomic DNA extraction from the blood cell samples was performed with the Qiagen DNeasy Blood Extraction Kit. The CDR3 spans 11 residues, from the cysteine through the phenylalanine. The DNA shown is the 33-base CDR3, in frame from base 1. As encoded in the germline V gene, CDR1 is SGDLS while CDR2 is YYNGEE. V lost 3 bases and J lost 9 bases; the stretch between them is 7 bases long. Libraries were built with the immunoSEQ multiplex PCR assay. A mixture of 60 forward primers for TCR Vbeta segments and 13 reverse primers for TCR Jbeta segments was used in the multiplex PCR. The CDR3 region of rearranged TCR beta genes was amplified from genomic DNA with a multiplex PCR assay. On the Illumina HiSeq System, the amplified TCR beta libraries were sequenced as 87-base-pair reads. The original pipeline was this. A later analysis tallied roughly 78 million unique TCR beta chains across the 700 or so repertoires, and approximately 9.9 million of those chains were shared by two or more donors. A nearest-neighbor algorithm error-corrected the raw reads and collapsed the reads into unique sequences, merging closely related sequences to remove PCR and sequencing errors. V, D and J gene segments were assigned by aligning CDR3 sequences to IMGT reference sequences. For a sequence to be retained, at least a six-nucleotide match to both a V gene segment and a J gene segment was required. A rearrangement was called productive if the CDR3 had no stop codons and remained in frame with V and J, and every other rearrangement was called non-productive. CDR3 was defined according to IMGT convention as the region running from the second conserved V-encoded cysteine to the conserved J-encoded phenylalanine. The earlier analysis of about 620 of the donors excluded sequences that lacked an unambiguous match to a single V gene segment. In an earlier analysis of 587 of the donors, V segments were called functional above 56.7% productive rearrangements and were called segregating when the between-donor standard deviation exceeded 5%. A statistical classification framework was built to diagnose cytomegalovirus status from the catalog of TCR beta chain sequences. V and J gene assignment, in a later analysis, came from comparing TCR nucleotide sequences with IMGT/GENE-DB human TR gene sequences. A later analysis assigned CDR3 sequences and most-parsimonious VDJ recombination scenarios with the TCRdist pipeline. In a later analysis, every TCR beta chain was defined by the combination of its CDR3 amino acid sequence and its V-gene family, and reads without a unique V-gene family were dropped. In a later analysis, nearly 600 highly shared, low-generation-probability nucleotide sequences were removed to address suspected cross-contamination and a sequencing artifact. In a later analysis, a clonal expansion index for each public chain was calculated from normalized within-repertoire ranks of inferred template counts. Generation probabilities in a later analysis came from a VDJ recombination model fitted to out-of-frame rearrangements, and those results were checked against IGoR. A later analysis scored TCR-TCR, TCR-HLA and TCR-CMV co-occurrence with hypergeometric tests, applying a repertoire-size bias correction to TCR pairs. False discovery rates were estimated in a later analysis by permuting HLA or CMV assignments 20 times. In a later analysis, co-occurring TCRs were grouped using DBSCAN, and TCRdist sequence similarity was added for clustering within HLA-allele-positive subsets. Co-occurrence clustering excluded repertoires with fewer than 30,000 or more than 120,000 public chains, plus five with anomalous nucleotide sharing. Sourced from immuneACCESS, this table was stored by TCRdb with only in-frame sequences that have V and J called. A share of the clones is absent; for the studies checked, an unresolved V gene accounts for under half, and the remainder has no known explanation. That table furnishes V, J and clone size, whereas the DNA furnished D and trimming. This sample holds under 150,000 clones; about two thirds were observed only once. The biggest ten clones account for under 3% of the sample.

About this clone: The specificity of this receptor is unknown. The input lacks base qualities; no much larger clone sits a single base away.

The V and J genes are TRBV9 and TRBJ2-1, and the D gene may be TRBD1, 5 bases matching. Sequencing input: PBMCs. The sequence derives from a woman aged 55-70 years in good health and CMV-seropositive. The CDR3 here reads CASSADTEQFF. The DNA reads TGTGCCAGCAGCGCGGACACTGAGCAGTTCTTC. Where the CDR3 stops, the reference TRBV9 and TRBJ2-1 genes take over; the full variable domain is DSGVTQTPKHLITATGQRVTLRCSPRSGDLSVYWYQQSLDQGLQFLIQYYNGEERAKGNILERFSAQQFPDLHSELNLSSLELGDSALYFCASSADTEQFFGPGTRLTVL.